The 12 T cell receptor beta chains below come from one sample, sequenced in a study of blood T cell repertoires in COVID-19. Sequenced by immunoSEQ multiplex PCR; TCRdb stores in-frame clones only, minus some. The sample shows 48,000 or so clones, about 84% of them seen only once. The specimen was peripheral blood. The receptors here all came from a woman aged 60-75 years with acute or convalescent COVID-19.

The chain carries TRBV3-1 (or the pseudogene TRBV3-2) and TRBJ2-3, with TRBD1 identical over 7 bases. Trimming removed 0 bases from V and 5 bases from J; junction bases left unmatched: 5. This CDR3 has 15 amino acids. The V gene's germline CDR1 is LGHDT and CDR2 YNNKEL (reference sequence). The DNA for the CDR3 is TGTGCCAGCAGCCAAGAGGCAGGGGGAGTAGATACGCAGTATTTT. This sequence encodes CASSQEAGGVDTQYF.

This clone was detected once. The chain carries TRBV10-3 and TRBJ1-3; D uncertain. Germline CDR1 is ENHRY and CDR2 is SYGVKD. Trimming shortened V by 0 bases and J by 2 bases, and 5 bases separated the two germline ends. The CDR3 is 14 amino acids. In nucleotides, the CDR3 is TGTGCCATCAGTGAGTCTAGCACTGGAAACACCATATATTTT. As protein: CAISESSTGNTIYF.

This clone was seen only a few times. V gene TRBV7-9 combines with J gene TRBJ1-4; D uncertain. V lost 1 base and J 0 bases, leaving 9 bases between the germline ends. The CDR3 has 16 amino acids. Germline assignment: CDR1 SEHNR and CDR2 FQNEAQ (reference sequence). CDR3 bases: TGTGCCAGCAGCTTAGTTTCAGGCGCAACTAATGAAAAACTGTTTTTT. Protein: CASSLVSGATNEKLFF.

CDR3 DNA sequence: TGTGCCAGTAAAGGTCCGAAAGGGGGCCTGAACACTGAAGCTTTCTTT. This sequence encodes CASKGPKGGLNTEAFF. The rearrangement joins TRBV19 to TRBJ1-1; 7 bases are a match to TRBD1. The CDR3 extends over 16 amino acids. Trimming at V came to 7 bases and at J to 0 bases, leaving 11 bases not matched to a gene. Germline V gene sequence: CDR1 LNHDA, CDR2 SQIVND (reference sequence).

The chain employs TRBV19 and TRBJ2-1; D is perhaps TRBD2 (6 bases). CDR3 length equals 16 residues. The germline V gene encodes CDR1 LNHDA and CDR2 SQIVND (reference sequence). The germline V and J ends were trimmed by 3 bases and 6 bases, with 18 bases remaining between them. The CDR3 nucleotides read TGTGCCAGTAGTATCTTTGCGGGATATCGGGGCAATGAGCAGTTCTTC. This encodes CASSIFAGYRGNEQFF.

This chain uses TRBV19 with TRBJ2-7; TRBD1 matches 7 bases. V shed 4 bases, J shed 1 base, and the junction held 4 bases outside the gene matches. Germline CDR1 is LNHDA and CDR2 is SQIVND (reference sequence). This CDR3 comprises 14 residues. Here the CDR3 reads CASSRRTGSYEQYF. As DNA, the CDR3 is TGTGCCAGTAGTAGGCGGACAGGATCCTACGAGCAGTACTTC.

The chain carries TRBV7-8 and TRBJ1-1; TRBD1 matches at 8 bases. With V trimmed by 3 bases and J by 0 bases, 6 bases remained unmatched. Per the germline V gene, CDR1 is SGHVS and CDR2 is FQNEAQ. CDR3 size: 16 residues. CDR3 loop: CASSLAGTGLNTEAFF. The DNA of the CDR3 is TGTGCCAGCAGCTTGGCAGGGACAGGACTGAACACTGAAGCTTTCTTT.

The chain has TRBV9 and TRBJ2-2; D gene ambiguous. The germline gives CDR1 SGDLS, CDR2 YYNGEE. CDR3 length: 14 residues. Trimming removed 0 bases from V and 4 bases from J, with 7 bases in between. CDR3 region: CASSVDPITGELFF. The CDR3 DNA is TGTGCCAGCAGCGTAGATCCCATCACCGGGGAGCTGTTTTTT.

The chain combines TRBV5-4 with TRBJ2-3; 12 bases align to TRBD2. Trimming at V came to 5 bases and at J to 9 bases, leaving 10 bases not matched to a gene. This CDR3 spans 15 amino acids. Germline CDR1 and CDR2: SGHNT and YYREEE (reference sequence). The CDR3, as DNA: TGTGCCAGCAGTGTTGATGGACTAGCGGGGAGCACGCAGTATTTT. Encoded protein: CASSVDGLAGSTQYF.

V usage is TRBV25-1 and J usage is TRBJ2-7; D possibly corresponds to TRBD2 (5 bases). V lost 6 bases, J lost 7 bases, and 19 bases lay in between. Germline values: CDR1 MGHDK, CDR2 SYGVNS. The CDR3 runs 14 residues. The CDR3 DNA reads as TGTGCCAGCAGACCGTCCGGGAACTACTTAGAGCAGTACTTC. Translating gives CASRPSGNYLEQYF.

This rearrangement joins TRBV5-1 to TRBJ2-2, with TRBD1 matching over 7 bases. The CDR3 consists of 14 residues. Germline V lookup: CDR1 SGHRS, CDR2 YFSETQ. The junction had 2 bases not matched to a gene; V was cut back by 3 bases and J by 3 bases. The CDR3 DNA follows: TGCGCCAGCAGCTACGGGACAGACACCGGGGAGCTGTTTTTT. As protein: CASSYGTDTGELFF.

This chain connects TRBV5-1 to TRBJ1-1; D ambiguous. Germline V gene sequence: CDR1 SGHRS, CDR2 YFSETQ. This CDR3 spans 13 amino acids. Trimming stripped 0 bases from V and 8 bases from J, with 11 bases between. CDR3 residues: CASSLARNSEAFF. CDR3 DNA sequence: TGCGCCAGCAGCTTGGCTCGCAACTCCGAAGCTTTCTTT.